This T cell receptor beta chain was identified during a study of PD-1 blockade in classical Hodgkin lymphoma. Across the study: On a schedule of every 2 weeks, patients received nivolumab 3 mg/kg intravenously. Study conclusions and caveats: Newly diagnosed patients had baseline TCR diversity that was reportedly lower than that of healthy donors.

Regarding this clone: Antigen specificity is unknown.

The CDR3 spans 14 residues. CDR1 LNHDA and CDR2 SQIVND come from the germline V gene (reference sequence). Trimming left V 2 bases short and J 2 bases short, with 9 bases between. This table comes from immunoSEQ multiplex PCR, and its TCRdb copy is limited to in-frame clones, with some not included. The sample yields approximately 73,000 clones, roughly 91% seen once. Every one of the patients relapsed after autologous stem cell transplantation (brentuximab vedotin exposure was variable). This sequence originates from a human donor with classical Hodgkin lymphoma. The specimen was peripheral blood mononuclear cells (PBMCs), collected at baseline. The rearrangement links TRBV19 to TRBJ1-2; tentative D call: TRBD1 (5 bases). In nucleotides, the CDR3 is TGTGCCAGTAGTATACAGGGCCCCAACTATGGCTACACCTTC. This sequence encodes CASSIQGPNYGYTF.